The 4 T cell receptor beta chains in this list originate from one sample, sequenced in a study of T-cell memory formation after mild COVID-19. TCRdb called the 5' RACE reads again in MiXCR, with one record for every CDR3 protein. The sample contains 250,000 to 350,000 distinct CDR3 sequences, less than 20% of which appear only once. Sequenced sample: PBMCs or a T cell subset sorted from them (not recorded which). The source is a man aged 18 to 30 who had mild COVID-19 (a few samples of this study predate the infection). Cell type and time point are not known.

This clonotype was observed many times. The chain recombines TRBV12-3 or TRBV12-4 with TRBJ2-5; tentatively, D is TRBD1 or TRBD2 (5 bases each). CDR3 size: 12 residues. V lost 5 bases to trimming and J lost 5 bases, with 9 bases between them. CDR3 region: CASSGTWETQYF. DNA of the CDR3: TGTGCCAGCAGTGGGACGTGGGAGACCCAGTACTTC.

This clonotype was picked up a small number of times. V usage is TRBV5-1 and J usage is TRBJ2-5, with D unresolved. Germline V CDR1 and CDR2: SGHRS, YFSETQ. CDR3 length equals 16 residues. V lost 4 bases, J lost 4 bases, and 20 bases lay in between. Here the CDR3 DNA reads TGCGCCAGCAGCCAACGACTCTTGACGGGTGGAGAGACCCAGTACTTC. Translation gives CASSQRLLTGGETQYF. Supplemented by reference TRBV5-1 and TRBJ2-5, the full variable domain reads KAGVTQTPRYLIKTRGQQVTLSCSPISGHRSVSWYQQTPGQGLQFLFEYFSETQRNKGNFPGRFSGRQFSNSRSEMNVSTLELGDSALYLCASSQRLLTGGETQYFGPGTRLLVL.

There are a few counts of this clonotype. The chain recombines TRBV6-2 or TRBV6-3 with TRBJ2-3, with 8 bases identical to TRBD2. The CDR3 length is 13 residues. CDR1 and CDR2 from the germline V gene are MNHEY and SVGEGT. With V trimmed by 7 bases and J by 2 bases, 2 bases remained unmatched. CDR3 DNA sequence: TGTGCCAGCAAGGGACTAGTCACAGATACGCAGTATTTT. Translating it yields CASKGLVTDTQYF.

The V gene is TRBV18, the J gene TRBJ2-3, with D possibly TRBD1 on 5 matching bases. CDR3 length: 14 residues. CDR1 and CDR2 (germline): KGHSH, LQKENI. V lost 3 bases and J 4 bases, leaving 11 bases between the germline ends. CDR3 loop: CASSPGQSADTQYF. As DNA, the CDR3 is TGTGCCAGCTCACCGGGGCAGTCCGCAGATACGCAGTATTTT.